Detailed here is one TCR beta chain. Per the original data handling: Amplification with reference gene primers provided the estimates of nucleated cell counts. Sequenced by immunoSEQ multiplex PCR; TCRdb stores in-frame clones only, minus some. Clonal size and the V and J genes are those of that table, whereas D and trimming came from the DNA. The top ten clones hold roughly 0.56% of a sample with under 200,000 clones, 75% to 95% of them seen once. The record originates from a study of blood T cell repertoires in COVID-19. The V end was cut by 5 bases, the J end by 1 base, with 8 bases between. The CDR3 has 13 residues. The germline CDR1 and CDR2 sequences are SGHTA and FQGTGA.

Material: peripheral blood. This TCR derives from a man in his fifties or sixties with acute or convalescent COVID-19. The chain links TRBV7-3 to TRBJ1-1; D unresolved. The CDR3 sequence: CASSAVENTEAFF. In DNA, the CDR3 is TGTGCCAGCAGCGCCGTAGAGAACACTGAAGCTTTCTTT.